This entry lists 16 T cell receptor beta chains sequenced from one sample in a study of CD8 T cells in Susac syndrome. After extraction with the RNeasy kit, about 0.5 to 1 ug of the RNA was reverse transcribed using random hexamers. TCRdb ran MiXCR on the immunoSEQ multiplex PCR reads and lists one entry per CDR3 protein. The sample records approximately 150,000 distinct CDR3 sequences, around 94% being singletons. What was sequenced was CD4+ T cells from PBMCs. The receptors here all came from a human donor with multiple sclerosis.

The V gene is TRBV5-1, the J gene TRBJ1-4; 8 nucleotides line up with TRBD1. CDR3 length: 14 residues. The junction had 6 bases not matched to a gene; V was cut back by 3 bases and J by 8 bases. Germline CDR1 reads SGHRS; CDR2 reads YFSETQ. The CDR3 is CASSSTGTGEKLFF. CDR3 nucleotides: TGCGCCAGCAGCTCAACCGGGACAGGAGAAAAACTGTTTTTT.

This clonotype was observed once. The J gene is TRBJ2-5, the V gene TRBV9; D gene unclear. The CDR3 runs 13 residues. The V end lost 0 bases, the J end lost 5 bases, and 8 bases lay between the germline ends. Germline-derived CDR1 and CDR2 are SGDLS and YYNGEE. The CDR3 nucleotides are TGTGCCAGCAGCGTAGAAGGGCTCGAGACCCAGTACTTC. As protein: CASSVEGLETQYF.

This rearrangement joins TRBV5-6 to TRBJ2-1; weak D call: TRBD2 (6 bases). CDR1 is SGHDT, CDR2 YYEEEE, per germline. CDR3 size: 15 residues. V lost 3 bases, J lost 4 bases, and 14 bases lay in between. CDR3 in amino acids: CASSSPSGTYNEQFF. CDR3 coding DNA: TGTGCCAGCAGCTCGCCTTCCGGGACTTACAATGAGCAGTTCTTC.

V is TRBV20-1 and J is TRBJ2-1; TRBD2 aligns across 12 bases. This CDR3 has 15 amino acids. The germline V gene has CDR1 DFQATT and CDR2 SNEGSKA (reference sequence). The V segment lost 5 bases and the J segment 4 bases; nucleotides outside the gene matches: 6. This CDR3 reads CSARTSGRLYNEQFF. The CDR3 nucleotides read TGCAGTGCTCGAACTAGCGGGAGGCTGTACAATGAGCAGTTCTTC.

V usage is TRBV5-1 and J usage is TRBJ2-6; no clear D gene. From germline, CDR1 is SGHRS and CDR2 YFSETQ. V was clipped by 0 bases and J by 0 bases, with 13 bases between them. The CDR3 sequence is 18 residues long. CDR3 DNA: TGCGCCAGCAGCTTGGGAGGTGGGCGCCGCTCTGGGGCCAACGTCCTGACTTTC. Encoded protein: CASSLGGGRRSGANVLTF.

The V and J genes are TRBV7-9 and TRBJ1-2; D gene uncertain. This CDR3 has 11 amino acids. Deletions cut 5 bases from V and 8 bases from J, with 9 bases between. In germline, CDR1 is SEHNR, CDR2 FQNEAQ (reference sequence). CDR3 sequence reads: CASSRNIGYTF. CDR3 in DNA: TGTGCCAGCAGCCGGAATATCGGCTACACCTTC. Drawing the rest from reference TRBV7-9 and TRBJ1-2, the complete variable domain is DTGVSQNPRHKITKRGQNVTFRCDPISEHNRLYWYRQTLGQGPEFLTYFQNEAQLEKSRLLSDRFSAERPKGSFSTLEIQRTEQGDSAMYLCASSRNIGYTFGSGTRLTVV.

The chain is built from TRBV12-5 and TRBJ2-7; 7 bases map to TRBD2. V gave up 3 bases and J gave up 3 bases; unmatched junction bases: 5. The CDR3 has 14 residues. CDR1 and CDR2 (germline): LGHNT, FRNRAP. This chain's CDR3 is CASGFRLADYEQYF. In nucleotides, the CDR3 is TGTGCTAGTGGTTTTAGGCTAGCGGACTACGAGCAGTACTTC.

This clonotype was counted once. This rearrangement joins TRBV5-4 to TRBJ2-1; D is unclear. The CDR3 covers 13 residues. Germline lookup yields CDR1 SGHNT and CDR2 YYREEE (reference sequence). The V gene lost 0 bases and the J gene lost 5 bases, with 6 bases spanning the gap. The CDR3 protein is CASSLARNNEQFF. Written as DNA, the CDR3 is TGTGCCAGCAGCTTGGCGCGGAACAATGAGCAGTTCTTC.

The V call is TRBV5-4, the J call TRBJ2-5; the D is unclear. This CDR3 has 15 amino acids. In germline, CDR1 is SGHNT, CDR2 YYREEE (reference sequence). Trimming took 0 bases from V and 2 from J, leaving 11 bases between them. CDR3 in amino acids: CASSLAATLQETQYF. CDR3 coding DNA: TGTGCCAGCAGCTTGGCCGCTACCTTACAAGAGACCCAGTACTTC.

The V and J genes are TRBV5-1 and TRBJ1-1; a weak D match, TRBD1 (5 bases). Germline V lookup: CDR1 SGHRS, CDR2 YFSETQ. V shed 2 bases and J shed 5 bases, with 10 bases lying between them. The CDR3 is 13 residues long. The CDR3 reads CASSFGGFTEAFF. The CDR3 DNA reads TGCGCCAGCAGCTTCGGGGGGTTTACTGAAGCTTTCTTT.

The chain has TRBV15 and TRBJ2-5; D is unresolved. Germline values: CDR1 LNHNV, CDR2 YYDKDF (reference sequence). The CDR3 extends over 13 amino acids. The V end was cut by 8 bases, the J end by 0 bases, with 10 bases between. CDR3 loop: CATLSRNQETQYF. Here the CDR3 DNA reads TGTGCCACCCTGTCCAGGAACCAAGAGACCCAGTACTTC. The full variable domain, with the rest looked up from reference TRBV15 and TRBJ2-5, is DAMVIQNPRYQVTQFGKPVTLSCSQTLNHNVMYWYQQKSSQAPKLLFHYYDKDFNNEADTPDNFQSRRPNTSFCFLDIRSPGLGDTAMYLCATLSRNQETQYFGPGTRLLVL.

CDR3: CASSPGDSPQPQHF. CDR3 sequence (DNA): TGTGCCAGCAGCCCAGGAGACAGCCCCCAGCCCCAGCATTTT. The chain carries TRBV6-4 and TRBJ1-5; possibly TRBD1 for D (5 bases). This CDR3 is built from 14 residues. Germline CDR1 MRHNA, CDR2 SNTAGT. Trimming pared 6 bases from V and 7 bases from J, leaving 16 bases between.

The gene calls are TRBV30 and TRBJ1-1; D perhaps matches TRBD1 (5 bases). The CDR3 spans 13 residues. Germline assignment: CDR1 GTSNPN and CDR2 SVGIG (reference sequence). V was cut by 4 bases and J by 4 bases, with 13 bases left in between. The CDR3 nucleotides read TGTGCCTGGAAGGCAGGGAAGTCCACTGAAGCTTTCTTT. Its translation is CAWKAGKSTEAFF.

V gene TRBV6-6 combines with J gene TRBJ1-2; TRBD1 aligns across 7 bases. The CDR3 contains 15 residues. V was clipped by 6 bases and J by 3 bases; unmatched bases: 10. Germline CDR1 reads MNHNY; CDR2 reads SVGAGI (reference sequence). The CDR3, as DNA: TGTGCCAGCAGCCACAACCAGGGGGGCGACTATGGCTACACCTTC. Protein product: CASSHNQGGDYGYTF.

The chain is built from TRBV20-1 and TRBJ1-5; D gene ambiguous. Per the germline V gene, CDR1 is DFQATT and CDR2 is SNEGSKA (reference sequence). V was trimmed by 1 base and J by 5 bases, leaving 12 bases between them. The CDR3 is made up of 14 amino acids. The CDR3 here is CSARGPTDDQPQHF. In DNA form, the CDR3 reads TGCAGTGCTAGAGGGCCGACGGACGATCAGCCCCAGCATTTT.

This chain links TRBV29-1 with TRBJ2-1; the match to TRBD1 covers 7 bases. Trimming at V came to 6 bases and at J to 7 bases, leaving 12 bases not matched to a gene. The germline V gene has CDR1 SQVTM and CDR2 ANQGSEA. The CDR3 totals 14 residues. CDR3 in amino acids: CSVNRKTGMNEQFF. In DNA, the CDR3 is TGCAGCGTCAATCGTAAGACAGGGATGAATGAGCAGTTCTTC.